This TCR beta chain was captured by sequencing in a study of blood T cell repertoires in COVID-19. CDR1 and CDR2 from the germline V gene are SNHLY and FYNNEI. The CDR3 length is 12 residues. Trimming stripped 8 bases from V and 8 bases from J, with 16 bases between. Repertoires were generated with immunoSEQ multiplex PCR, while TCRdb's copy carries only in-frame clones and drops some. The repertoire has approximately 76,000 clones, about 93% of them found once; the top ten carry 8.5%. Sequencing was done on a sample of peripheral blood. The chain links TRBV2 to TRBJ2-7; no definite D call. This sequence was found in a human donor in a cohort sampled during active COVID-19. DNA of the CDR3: TGTGCCAGCGGAGAATTAGATATCCAGCAGTACTTC. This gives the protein CASGELDIQQYF.